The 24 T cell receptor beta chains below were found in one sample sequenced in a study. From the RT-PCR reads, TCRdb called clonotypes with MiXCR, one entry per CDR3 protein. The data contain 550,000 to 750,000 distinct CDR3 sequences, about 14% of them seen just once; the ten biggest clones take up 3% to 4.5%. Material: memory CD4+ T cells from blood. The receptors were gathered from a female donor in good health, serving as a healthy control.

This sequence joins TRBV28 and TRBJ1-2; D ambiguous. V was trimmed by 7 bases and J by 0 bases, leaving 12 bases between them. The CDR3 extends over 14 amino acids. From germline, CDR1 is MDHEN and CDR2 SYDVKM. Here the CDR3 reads CASTPRVANYGYTF. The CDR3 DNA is TGTGCCAGCACCCCCCGCGTAGCTAACTATGGCTACACCTTC.

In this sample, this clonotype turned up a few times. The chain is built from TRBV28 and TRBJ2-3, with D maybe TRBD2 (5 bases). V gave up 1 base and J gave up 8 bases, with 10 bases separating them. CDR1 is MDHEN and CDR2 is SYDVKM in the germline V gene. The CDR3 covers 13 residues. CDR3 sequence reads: CASSLSDLPTQYF. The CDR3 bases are TGTGCCAGCAGTTTATCGGACTTGCCTACGCAGTATTTT.

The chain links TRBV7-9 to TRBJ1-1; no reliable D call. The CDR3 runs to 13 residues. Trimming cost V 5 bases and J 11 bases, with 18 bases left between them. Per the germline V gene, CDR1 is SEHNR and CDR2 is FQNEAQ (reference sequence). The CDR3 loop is CASSILGNSMAFF. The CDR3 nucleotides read TGTGCCAGCAGCATCTTGGGTAACTCGATGGCTTTCTTT.

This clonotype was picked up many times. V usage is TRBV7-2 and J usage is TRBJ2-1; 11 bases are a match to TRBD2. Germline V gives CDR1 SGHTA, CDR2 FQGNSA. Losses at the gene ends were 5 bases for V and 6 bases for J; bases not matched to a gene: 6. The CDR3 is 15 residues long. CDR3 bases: TGTGCCAGCAGCCTAACTCTAGCGGGAGGCAATGAGCAGTTCTTC. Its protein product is CASSLTLAGGNEQFF. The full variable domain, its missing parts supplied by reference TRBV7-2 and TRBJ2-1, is GAGVSQSPSNKVTEKGKDVELRCDPISGHTALYWYRQSLGQGLEFLIYFQGNSAPDKSGLPSDRFSAERTGGSVSTLTIQRTQQEDSAVYLCASSLTLAGGNEQFFGPGTRLTVL.

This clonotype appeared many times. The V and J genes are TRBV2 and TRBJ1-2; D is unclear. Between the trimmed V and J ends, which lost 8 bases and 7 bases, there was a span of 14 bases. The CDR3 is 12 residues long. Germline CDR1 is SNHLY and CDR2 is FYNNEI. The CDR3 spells CASLLDTTGYTF. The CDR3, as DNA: TGTGCCAGCTTGCTCGATACAACTGGCTACACCTTC.

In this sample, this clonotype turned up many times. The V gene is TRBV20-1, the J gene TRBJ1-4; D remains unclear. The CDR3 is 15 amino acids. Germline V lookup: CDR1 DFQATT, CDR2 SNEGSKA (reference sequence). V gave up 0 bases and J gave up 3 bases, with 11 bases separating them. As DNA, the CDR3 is TGCAGTGCTAGAGACAGAAAAATATCTAATGAAAAACTGTTTTTT. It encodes CSARDRKISNEKLFF.

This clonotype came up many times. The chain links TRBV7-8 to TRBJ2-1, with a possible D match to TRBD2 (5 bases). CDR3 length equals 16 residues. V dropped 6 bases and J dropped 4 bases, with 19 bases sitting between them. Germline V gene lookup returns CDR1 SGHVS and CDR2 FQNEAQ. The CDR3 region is CASSYISGIVYNEQFF. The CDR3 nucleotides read TGTGCCAGCAGTTATATATCGGGGATTGTATACAATGAGCAGTTCTTC.

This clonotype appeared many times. The chain's CDR3 is CSARRLSSYNEQFF. DNA for the CDR3: TGCAGTGCTAGACGGCTTAGCTCCTACAATGAGCAGTTCTTC. J is TRBJ2-1 and V is TRBV20-1; no definite D call. Deletions cut 2 bases from V and 0 bases from J, with 8 bases between. The CDR3 runs to 14 residues. Per germline, CDR1 DFQATT and CDR2 SNEGSKA (reference sequence).

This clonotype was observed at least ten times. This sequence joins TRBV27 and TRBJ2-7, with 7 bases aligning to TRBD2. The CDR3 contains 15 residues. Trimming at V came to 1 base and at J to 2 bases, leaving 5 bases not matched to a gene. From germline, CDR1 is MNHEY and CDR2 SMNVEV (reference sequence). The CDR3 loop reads CASSLWGSGTYEQYF. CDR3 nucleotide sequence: TGTGCCAGCAGTTTATGGGGAAGCGGGACCTACGAGCAGTACTTC.

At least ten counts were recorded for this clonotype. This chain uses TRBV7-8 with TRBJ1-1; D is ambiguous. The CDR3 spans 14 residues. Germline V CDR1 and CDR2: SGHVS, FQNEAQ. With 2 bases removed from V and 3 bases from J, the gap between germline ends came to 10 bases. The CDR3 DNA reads TGTGCCAGCAGCTTAATTCCGGGGTACACTGAAGCTTTCTTT. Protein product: CASSLIPGYTEAFF.

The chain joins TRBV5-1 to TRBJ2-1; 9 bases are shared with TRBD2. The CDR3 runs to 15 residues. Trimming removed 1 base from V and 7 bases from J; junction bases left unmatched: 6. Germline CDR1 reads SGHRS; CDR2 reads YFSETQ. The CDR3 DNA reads TGCGCCAGCAGCTTGATTAGCGGGAGCACGAATGAGCAGTTCTTC. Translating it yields CASSLISGSTNEQFF.

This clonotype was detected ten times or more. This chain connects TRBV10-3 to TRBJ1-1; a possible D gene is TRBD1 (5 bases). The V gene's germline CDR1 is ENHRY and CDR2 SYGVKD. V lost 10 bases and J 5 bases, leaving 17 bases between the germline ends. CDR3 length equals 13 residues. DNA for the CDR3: TGTGCCACCCAAAGATCAGGGAGAACTGAAGCTTTCTTT. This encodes CATQRSGRTEAFF.

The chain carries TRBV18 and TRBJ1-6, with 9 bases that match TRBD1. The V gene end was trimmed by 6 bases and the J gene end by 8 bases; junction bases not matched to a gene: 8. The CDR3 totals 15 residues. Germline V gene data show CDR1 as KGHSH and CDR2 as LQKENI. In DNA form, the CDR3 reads TGTGCCAGCTCCCAGGACAGGGGAGGTGATTCACCCCTCCACTTT. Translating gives CASSQDRGGDSPLHF.

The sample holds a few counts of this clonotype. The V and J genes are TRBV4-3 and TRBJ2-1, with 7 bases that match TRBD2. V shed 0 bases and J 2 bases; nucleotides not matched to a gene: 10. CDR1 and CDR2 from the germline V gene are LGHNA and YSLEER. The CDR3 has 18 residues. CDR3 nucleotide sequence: TGCGCCAGCAGCCAAGATGTGGTCTGGAGCGGGACCTACAATGAGCAGTTCTTC. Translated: CASSQDVVWSGTYNEQFF.

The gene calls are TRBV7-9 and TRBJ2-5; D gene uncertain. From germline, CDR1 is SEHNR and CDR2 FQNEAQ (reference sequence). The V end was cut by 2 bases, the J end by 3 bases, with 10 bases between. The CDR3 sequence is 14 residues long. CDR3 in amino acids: CASSLRAGEETQYF. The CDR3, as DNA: TGTGCCAGCAGCTTACGCGCAGGAGAAGAGACCCAGTACTTC. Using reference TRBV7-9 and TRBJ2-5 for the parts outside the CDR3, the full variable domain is DTGVSQNPRHKITKRGQNVTFRCDPISEHNRLYWYRQTLGQGPEFLTYFQNEAQLEKSRLLSDRFSAERPKGSFSTLEIQRTEQGDSAMYLCASSLRAGEETQYFGPGTRLLVL.

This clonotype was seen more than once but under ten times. CDR3 bases: TGTGCCAGCAGCCAAGAAGGAGATAGCGGACCCTACGAGCAGTACTTC. Translated, it gives CASSQEGDSGPYEQYF. The rearrangement uses TRBV4-2 and TRBJ2-7, with TRBD2 as a possible D gene (6 bases). The V end was cut by 0 bases, the J end by 2 bases, with 14 bases between. The germline gives CDR1 LGHNA, CDR2 YNFKEQ. The CDR3 is 16 residues long.

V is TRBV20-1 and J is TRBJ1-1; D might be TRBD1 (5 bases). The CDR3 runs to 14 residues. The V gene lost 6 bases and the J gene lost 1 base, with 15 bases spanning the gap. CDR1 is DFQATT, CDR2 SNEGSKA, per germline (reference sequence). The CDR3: CSASGSAWNTEAFF. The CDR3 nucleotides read TGCAGTGCCTCAGGGAGCGCGTGGAACACTGAAGCTTTCTTT.

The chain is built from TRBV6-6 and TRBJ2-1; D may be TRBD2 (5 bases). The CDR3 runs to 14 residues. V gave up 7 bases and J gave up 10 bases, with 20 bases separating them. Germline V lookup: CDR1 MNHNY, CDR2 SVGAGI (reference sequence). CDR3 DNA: TGTGCCAGCACCACCCATTTAGCGCCGAACGAGCAGTTCTTC. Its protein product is CASTTHLAPNEQFF.

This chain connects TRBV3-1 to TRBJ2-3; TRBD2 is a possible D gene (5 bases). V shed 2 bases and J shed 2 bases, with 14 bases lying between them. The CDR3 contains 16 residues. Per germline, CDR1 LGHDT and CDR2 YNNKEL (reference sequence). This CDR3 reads CASSQRTAALTDTQYF. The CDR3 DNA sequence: TGTGCCAGCAGCCAAAGAACAGCGGCTCTCACAGATACGCAGTATTTT.

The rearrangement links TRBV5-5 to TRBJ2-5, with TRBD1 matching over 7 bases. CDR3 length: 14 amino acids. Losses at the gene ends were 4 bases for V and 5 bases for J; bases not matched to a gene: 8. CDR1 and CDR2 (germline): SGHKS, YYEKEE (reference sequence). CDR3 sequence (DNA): TGTGCCAGCAGCACGACAGGGAAATGGGAGACCCAGTACTTC. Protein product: CASSTTGKWETQYF.

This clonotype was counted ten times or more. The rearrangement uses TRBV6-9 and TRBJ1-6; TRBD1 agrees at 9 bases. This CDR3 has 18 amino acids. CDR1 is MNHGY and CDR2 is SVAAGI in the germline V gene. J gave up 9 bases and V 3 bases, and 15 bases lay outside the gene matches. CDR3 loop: CASSYAVLQGARRSPLHF. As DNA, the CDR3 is TGTGCCAGCAGTTACGCCGTCCTACAGGGGGCTCGTCGTTCACCCCTCCACTTT.

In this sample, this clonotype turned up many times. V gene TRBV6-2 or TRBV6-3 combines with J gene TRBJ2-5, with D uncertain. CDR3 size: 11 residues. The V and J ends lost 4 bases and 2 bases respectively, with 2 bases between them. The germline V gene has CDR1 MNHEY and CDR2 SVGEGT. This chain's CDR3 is CASSWQETQYF. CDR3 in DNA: TGTGCCAGCAGTTGGCAAGAGACCCAGTACTTC.

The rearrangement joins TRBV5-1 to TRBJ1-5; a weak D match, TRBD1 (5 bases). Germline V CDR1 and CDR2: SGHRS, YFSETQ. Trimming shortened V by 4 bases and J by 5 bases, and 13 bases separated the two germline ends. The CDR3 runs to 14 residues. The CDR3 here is CASSPLGVDQPQHF. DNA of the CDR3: TGCGCCAGCAGCCCCTTGGGGGTGGATCAGCCCCAGCATTTT. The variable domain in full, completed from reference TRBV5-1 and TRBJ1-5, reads KAGVTQTPRYLIKTRGQQVTLSCSPISGHRSVSWYQQTPGQGLQFLFEYFSETQRNKGNFPGRFSGRQFSNSRSEMNVSTLELGDSALYLCASSPLGVDQPQHFGDGTRLSIL.

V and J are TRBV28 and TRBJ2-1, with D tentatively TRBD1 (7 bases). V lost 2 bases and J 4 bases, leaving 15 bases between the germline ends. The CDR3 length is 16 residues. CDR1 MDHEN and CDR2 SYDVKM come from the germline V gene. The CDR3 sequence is CASSLGTAGGYNEQFF. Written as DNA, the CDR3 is TGTGCCAGCAGTTTAGGGACAGCTGGAGGGTACAATGAGCAGTTCTTC.